Detailed here is one T cell receptor beta chain. CDR3 length equals 19 residues. Germline lookup yields CDR1 MNHEY and CDR2 SVGEGT. V lost 5 bases to trimming and J lost 0 bases, with 20 bases between them. TCRdb's table, derived via immunoSEQ multiplex PCR, lists solely in-frame clones and lacks some. The sample lists roughly 95,000 clones, roughly 82% occurring once. This specimen comes from a study of blood T cell repertoires in COVID-19. Sequenced: peripheral blood. This chain uses TRBV6-2 or TRBV6-3 with TRBJ2-6; possibly TRBD1 for D (5 bases). The clonotype was recovered from a man at least 80 years old with acute or convalescent COVID-19. In nucleotides, the CDR3 is TGTGCCAGCAGTCCAACAACATTGCAGGGATACTCTGGGGCCAACGTCCTGACTTTC. Translation gives CASSPTTLQGYSGANVLTF.